The clone carrying this TCR beta chain was found many times. Its antigen is currently unknown. This beta chain slipped into a library made for alpha chains as a stray read, so its size is not meaningful. Every molecule of TCR cDNA had its own unique molecular identifier. TCRdb processed the 5' RACE reads anew with MiXCR; each CDR3 protein has one entry. The repertoire includes several thousand distinct CDR3 sequences, approximately 15% of them detected once, and approximately 22% sits in the top ten. V lost 7 bases and J lost 1, with 10 bases in between. This CDR3 comprises 13 residues. Germline V gives CDR1 MNHEY, CDR2 SVGAGI. The data were obtained in a study of spatial heterogeneity in lung cancer. Turning to the study itself: More than 8.5 raw reads, on average, carried each unique TCR and UMI combination.

Time point denoted: sample taken at primary tumor resection. The authors sequenced whole RNA from tumor, nontumor lung or frozen PBMC without sorting. Study findings and constraints: Ubiquitous and regional expanded TCR counts mirrored ubiquitous and regional nonsynonymous mutation counts, respectively. Higher tumor mutation counts went along with higher counts of expanded intratumoral alpha and beta TCRs.

The sequencing used lung tumor tissue, collected at surgery. The receptor was isolated from a female donor with early-stage non-small cell lung cancer. The gene calls are TRBV6-5 and TRBJ1-1; D might be TRBD1 (5 bases). The CDR3 DNA sequence: TGTGCCAGCAACCTTGACAGGAACACTGAAGCTTTCTTT. Translation: CASNLDRNTEAFF.